The rows below give T cell receptor beta chains drawn from one sample of a study of cytomegalovirus exposure and HLA in healthy donors. Libraries were prepared by immunoSEQ multiplex PCR; TCRdb keeps only in-frame clonotypes and omits some of them. The sample holds around 230,000 clones, about 77% seen once. The sequencing sample was made of PBMCs. These receptors all come from a boy aged 5-17 years in good health and CMV-seronegative. Each CDR3 is given with its conserved first and last residue. Each record gives: V gene, J gene, D gene, clone size, CDR3 DNA, CDR3 protein. The D gene is left open where the match is weak. Only some rows state a clone size, as once, few, many or a class for expanded clones.

V: TRBV5-1
J: TRBJ2-2
D: NA
size: NA
DNA: TGCGCCAGCAGAGACAGGTCTAGCACCGGGGAGCTGTTTTTT
CDR3: CASRDRSSTGELFF

V: TRBV11-3
J: TRBJ2-5
D: TRBD2
size: NA
DNA: TGTGCCAGCAGCCAGAGCGGGAGGGCCGTGAAGACCCAGTACTTC
CDR3: CASSQSGRAVKTQYF

V: TRBV11-2
J: TRBJ2-1
D: NA
size: NA
DNA: TGTGCCAGCAGCTACTTAGCGGCCTGGGGTAATGAGCAGTTCTTC
CDR3: CASSYLAAWGNEQFF

V: TRBV5-1
J: TRBJ2-7
D: TRBD2
size: few
DNA: TGCGCCAGCAGCTTGCGGGAGGGCTCCTACGAGCAGTACTTC
CDR3: CASSLREGSYEQYF

V: TRBV9
J: TRBJ1-2
D: NA
size: NA
DNA: TGTGCCAGCCTCGACAGGTTGGGCTATGGCTACACCTTC
CDR3: CASLDRLGYGYTF

V: TRBV28
J: TRBJ1-6
D: TRBD1
size: NA
DNA: TGTGCCAGCAGTACGCCCTCCGGGACAGGTCGTCCCCTCCACTTT
CDR3: CASSTPSGTGRPLHF

V: TRBV4-1
J: TRBJ1-1
D: TRBD1
size: NA
DNA: TGCGCCAGCAGCCAAGAATGGGGAACAGGGGGATACCACACTGAAGCTTTCTTT
CDR3: CASSQEWGTGGYHTEAFF

V: TRBV5-6
J: TRBJ2-7
D: TRBD2
size: few
DNA: TGTGCCAGCAGCTTGGCCAGGAAACTAGCGTACTACGAGCAGTACTTC
CDR3: CASSLARKLAYYEQYF

V: TRBV21-1
J: TRBJ2-5
D: NA
size: NA
DNA: TGTGCCAGCAGCAAATCGGTGGGACTAGCGGGAGGGCCGGACACCCAGTACTTC
CDR3: CASSKSVGLAGGPDTQYF

V: TRBV5-4
J: TRBJ2-2
D: TRBD1
size: NA
DNA: TGTGCCAGCAGCGAGGGACAGGGATACACCGGGGAGCTGTTTTTT
CDR3: CASSEGQGYTGELFF

V: TRBV29-1
J: TRBJ2-2
D: NA
size: NA
DNA: TGCAGCGTCGCACATGGGGCCACCGGGGAGCTGTTTTTT
CDR3: CSVAHGATGELFF

V: TRBV18
J: TRBJ2-3
D: TRBD1
size: NA
DNA: TGTGCCAGCTCTCCGGGACAGTTCCACGCTGATACGCAGTATTTT
CDR3: CASSPGQFHADTQYF

V: TRBV6-6
J: TRBJ1-2
D: TRBD1
size: few
DNA: TGTGCCAGCAGTTACTCGACAGGGGTCTATGGCTACACCTTC
CDR3: CASSYSTGVYGYTF

V: TRBV10-3
J: TRBJ1-2
D: TRBD1
size: NA
DNA: TGTGCCATCACAGGACAGGACGAAGGTGCTAGTGGCTACACCTTC
CDR3: CAITGQDEGASGYTF

V: TRBV11-3
J: TRBJ2-7
D: TRBD1
size: NA
DNA: TGTGCCAGCAGCTTAATACAGGGGGCCTACGAGCAGTACTTC
CDR3: CASSLIQGAYEQYF

V: TRBV5-1
J: TRBJ2-3
D: NA
size: NA
DNA: TGCGCCAGCAGCTTGGCCGGTGGTTCAGATACGCAGTATTTT
CDR3: CASSLAGGSDTQYF

V: TRBV7-9
J: TRBJ2-7
D: TRBD1
size: once
DNA: TGTGCCAGCAGCGTCCGGGACAGCTCCTACGAGCAGTACTTC
CDR3: CASSVRDSSYEQYF

V: TRBV19
J: TRBJ1-1
D: NA
size: few
DNA: TGTGCCAGTACTGAGGCCCTGAACACTGAAGCTTTCTTT
CDR3: CASTEALNTEAFF

V: TRBV5-1
J: TRBJ1-1
D: NA
size: few
DNA: TGCGCCAGCAGGGGGGGTTCTGAAGCTTTCTTT
CDR3: CASRGGSEAFF

V: TRBV29-1
J: TRBJ2-1
D: NA
size: NA
DNA: TGCAGCGTCGCCCCGGGTAATGAGCAGTTCTTC
CDR3: CSVAPGNEQFF

V: TRBV2
J: TRBJ1-1
D: NA
size: NA
DNA: TGTGCCAGCAGGGGCCCGGGGGGCGTTATCGCTGAAGCTTTCTTT
CDR3: CASRGPGGVIAEAFF

V: TRBV19
J: TRBJ2-4
D: TRBD1
size: NA
DNA: TGTGCCAGTATCGCGGGCCACAGGGGGACCCTAGCCAAAAACATTCAGTACTTC
CDR3: CASIAGHRGTLAKNIQYF

V: TRBV13
J: TRBJ2-7
D: NA
size: NA
DNA: TGTGCCAGCCGGAGGGTTAGGGGCTACGAGCAGTACTTC
CDR3: CASRRVRGYEQYF

V: TRBV5-5
J: TRBJ1-2
D: NA
size: NA
DNA: TGTGCCAGCAGCAGTGGGGGCTTACCTAACTATGGCTACACCTTC
CDR3: CASSSGGLPNYGYTF

V: TRBV6-1
J: TRBJ2-4
D: NA
size: NA
DNA: TGTGCCAGCAGCCCAGGGCGGAACATTCAGTACTTC
CDR3: CASSPGRNIQYF

V: TRBV9
J: TRBJ2-3
D: TRBD1
size: NA
DNA: TGTGCCAGCAGCGTAGGAGGGGGACAGGGACTCGTTACGCAGTATTTT
CDR3: CASSVGGGQGLVTQYF